This is a list of T cell receptor beta chains from one sample in a study of tumor and adjacent non-tumor tissue in lung cancer. TCRdb re-called the multiplex PCR reads through MiXCR, storing one row per CDR3 protein. Among about 110,000 distinct CDR3 sequences listed, over 70% were seen once. Sequencing was performed on lung tumor tissue. Receptors were obtained from an older man with non-small cell lung cancer. The CDR3 runs from the conserved cysteine through the conserved F or W. Each record gives: CDR3 length, clone size, J gene, D gene, V gene, CDR3 protein, CDR3 DNA. D genes are given only for firm matches. Clone size appears in some rows only: once, few, many, or a class for an expanded clone.

13,.,TRBJ2-7,.,TRBV11-2,CVNSQWIEREQYF,TGTGTCAACAGCCAATGGATCGAGCGCGAGCAGTACTTC
16,.,TRBJ2-5,TRBD1,TRBV4-1,CASSQEPTGISKTQYF,TGCGCCAGCAGTCAAGAGCCGACAGGGATCTCGAAGACCCAGTACTTC
11,.,TRBJ2-5,.,TRBV20-1,CTIAVGGTQYF,TGCACTATAGCCGTGGGGGGGACCCAGTACTTC
16,.,TRBJ1-1,.,TRBV11-3,CTSSLKRGWMNTETFF,TGTACCAGCAGCTTAAAGAGAGGGTGGATGAACACTGAAACTTTCTTT
13,.,TRBJ2-1,.,TRBV6-2/TRBV6-3,CASARRSYSEQFF,TGTGCCAGCGCTCGGCGCTCCTACAGTGAGCAGTTCTTC
13,.,TRBJ1-5,.,TRBV5-1,CTSSLEGNEGQHF,TGCACCAGCAGCTTGGAAGGGAATGAAGGCCAGCATTTT
14,once,TRBJ1-1,.,TRBV29-1,CSAITGGPNSGALF,TGCAGCGCAATCACGGGCGGGCCTAATAGCGGAGCTTTATTT
14,.,TRBJ1-2,TRBD1,TRBV6-6,CVSSSETGEYGYTF,TGTGTCAGCAGTTCCGAGACAGGGGAATATGGCTACACCTTC
14,.,TRBJ2-7,.,TRBV10-3,CTISGAGNPYEHYF,TGTACCATCAGTGGTGCAGGGAACCCCTACGAGCATTACTTC
17,.,TRBJ2-7,.,TRBV4-1,CASSQDRGGMGPYKQYF,TGCGCCAGCAGCCAAGATAGGGGGGGGATGGGGCCTTACAAGCAGTACTTC
12,.,TRBJ2-7,.,TRBV12-5,CASGPNPEEQHF,TGTGCTAGTGGTCCAAACCCGGAGGAGCAGCACTTC
13,.,TRBJ2-2,.,TRBV6-2/TRBV6-3,CASTTRHTGELFF,TGTGCCAGTACTACTAGACACACCGGGGAGCTGTTTTTT
15,.,TRBJ1-5,.,TRBV6-2/TRBV6-3,CVSTPGPREGQPQHF,TGTGTCAGCACCCCGGGGCCCCGAGAGGGTCAGCCCCAGCATTTT
14,.,TRBJ2-1,TRBD2,TRBV20-1,CSVLAGGQEFEQFF,TGCAGTGTACTAGCGGGGGGGCAGGAATTCGAGCAGTTCTTC
13,many,TRBJ2-1,.,TRBV7-8,CASSLVLWDEQFF,TGTGCCAGCAGCTTAGTGCTGTGGGATGAGCAGTTCTTC
12,.,TRBJ2-5,.,TRBV6-2/TRBV6-3,CTSSSRLKTQYF,TGTACCAGCAGTTCCCGACTTAAGACCCAGTACTTC
16,.,TRBJ2-2,.,TRBV10-3,CAITGQAAPDTGELFF,TGTGCCATCACTGGGCAGGCTGCCCCGGATACCGGGGAGCTGTTTTTT
8,.,TRBJ1-2,.,TRBV29-1,CSATDGFF,TGCAGCGCGACTGACGGTTTTTTC
14,many,TRBJ1-6,.,TRBV9,CASSVELVSSPLHF,TGTGCCAGCAGCGTGGAATTGGTCAGTTCACCCCTCCACTTT
18,once,TRBJ2-1,TRBD2,TRBV7-9,CASSFLAGGPSGYNEQFF,TGTGCCAGCAGCTTCTTAGCGGGAGGCCCGAGCGGGTACAATGAGCAGTTCTTC
13,.,TRBJ2-3,.,TRBV11-3,CASSDDRSDTQYF,TGTGCCAGCAGCGACGACAGGTCGGATACGCAGTATTTT
13,few,TRBJ1-2,.,TRBV11-3,CASSQSGVHDYTF,TGTGCCAGCAGCCAATCAGGGGTACATGACTACACCTTC
15,.,TRBJ2-1,TRBD1,TRBV6-1,CANCDPGQLNNEQFF,TGTGCCAACTGTGACCCGGGACAGCTAAACAATGAGCAGTTCTTC
21,many,TRBJ1-1,TRBD1,TRBV28,CASNWPSWQGARGGMNTEAFF,TGTGCCAGCAACTGGCCTTCCTGGCAGGGGGCCCGGGGGGGTATGAACACTGAAGCTTTCTTT
14,.,TRBJ1-1,.,TRBV11-2,CASSTGLLATEAIF,TGTGCCAGCAGCACGGGACTTCTGGCCACTGAAGCTATCTTT
14,large,TRBJ2-7,TRBD2,TRBV4-2,CASSRAGGPHEQYF,TGTGCCAGCAGCCGAGCGGGAGGGCCCCACGAGCAGTACTTC
12,.,TRBJ2-7,.,TRBV29-1,CSVDDDTYEQHF,TGCAGCGTTGATGACGATACCTACGAGCAGCACTTC
16,.,TRBJ2-7,.,TRBV4-1,CASSRILAGEGDVQYF,TGCGCCAGCAGCCGGATACTAGCTGGAGAGGGGGACGTGCAGTACTTC
16,.,TRBJ2-7,.,TRBV4-2,CASSSSLGTDLYKQYF,TGTGCCAGCAGCTCCTCGCTTGGGACGGACTTATACAAGCAGTACTTC
15,.,TRBJ1-4,.,TRBV11-2,CASNRSGTSSEKLFF,TGTGCCAGCAACAGAAGTGGGACAAGTAGCGAAAAGCTGTTTTTT
14,.,TRBJ2-7,.,TRBV11-2,CTSTLNPGGPEQYF,TGTACCAGCACCTTAAACCCCGGAGGACCCGAGCAGTACTTC
12,medium-sized,TRBJ2-7,.,TRBV10-3,CAISSAGHEQYF,TGTGCCATCAGTAGTGCGGGCCACGAGCAGTACTTC
16,.,TRBJ2-7,.,TRBV10-2,CVSNEGFGGRSDEQYF,TGCGTCAGCAATGAAGGGTTCGGGGGGCGCAGCGATGAACAGTACTTC
15,many,TRBJ2-7,.,TRBV28,CASSPRDGQNYEQYF,TGTGCCAGCAGTCCCCGAGACGGACAAAACTACGAGCAGTACTTC
13,.,TRBJ1-5,TRBD1,TRBV6-6,CASHATGRQPLHF,TGTGCCAGCCACGCGACAGGGCGACAGCCCCTGCATTTT
17,few,TRBJ1-5,.,TRBV6-1,CASSEIRVNLGNQPQHF,TGTGCTAGCAGTGAAATTCGGGTCAATCTTGGCAATCAGCCCCAGCATTTT
14,.,TRBJ1-1,.,TRBV12-3/TRBV12-4,CASSSRRGAYGAFF,TGTGCCAGCAGCTCCCGAAGGGGGGCCTATGGAGCTTTCTTT
14,.,TRBJ2-5,.,TRBV5-6,CVSSWNFRGETQYF,TGTGTCAGCAGTTGGAACTTCAGGGGAGAGACCCAGTACTTC
14,.,TRBJ1-6,TRBD1,TRBV12-3/TRBV12-4,CASSPGQDIPPLHF,TGTGCCAGTAGCCCGGGACAGGATATTCCACCCCTCCACTTT
14,once,TRBJ1-6,TRBD1,TRBV6-5,CASSYMDRVTSLHF,TGTGCCAGCAGTTACATGGACAGGGTAACATCCCTCCACTTT
16,.,TRBJ2-2,.,TRBV6-6,CASSYRGRRAAGELFF,TGTGCCAGCAGTTACCGAGGGCGACGGGCCGCCGGGGAGCTGTTTTTT